The entry that follows covers one T cell receptor beta chain sequence. Its antigen is unidentified. The data originate from a study of T cell responses to AZD1222 COVID-19 vaccine. Study-level findings and limits: There were vaccine-associated CD4 TCRs across spike, dominant at 160-218 and 743-854. Spike-specific TCRs gained breadth and depth after people received two AZD1222 doses.

CDR1 MNHEY and CDR2 SMNVEV come from the germline V gene (reference sequence). The CDR3 spans 15 residues. V lost 2 bases to trimming and J lost 3 bases, with 14 bases between them. Only in-frame clones appear in the TCRdb table, and some are missing; sequencing was by immunoSEQ multiplex PCR. The table records around 84,000 clones, 70% to 90% of them present only once. Sequenced material: peripheral blood, taken on day 0 of AZD1222 vaccination. The receptor was isolated from an adult in good health. The rearrangement joins TRBV27 to TRBJ2-7; possibly TRBD2 for D (6 bases). This CDR3 reads CASSLRPAGSYEQYF. CDR3 nucleotides: TGTGCCAGCAGTTTACGTCCCGCGGGGAGCTACGAGCAGTACTTC.